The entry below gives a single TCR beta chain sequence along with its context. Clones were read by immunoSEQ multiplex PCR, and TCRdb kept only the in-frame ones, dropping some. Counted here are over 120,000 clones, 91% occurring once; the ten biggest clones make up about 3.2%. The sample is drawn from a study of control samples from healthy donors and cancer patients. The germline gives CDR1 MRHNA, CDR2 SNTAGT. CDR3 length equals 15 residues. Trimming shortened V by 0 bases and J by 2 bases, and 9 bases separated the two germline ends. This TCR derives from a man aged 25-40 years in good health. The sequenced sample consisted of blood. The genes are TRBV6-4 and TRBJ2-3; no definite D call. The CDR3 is CASSDSSGPTDTQYF. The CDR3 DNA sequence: TGTGCCAGCAGTGACTCGAGTGGTCCCACAGATACGCAGTATTTT.